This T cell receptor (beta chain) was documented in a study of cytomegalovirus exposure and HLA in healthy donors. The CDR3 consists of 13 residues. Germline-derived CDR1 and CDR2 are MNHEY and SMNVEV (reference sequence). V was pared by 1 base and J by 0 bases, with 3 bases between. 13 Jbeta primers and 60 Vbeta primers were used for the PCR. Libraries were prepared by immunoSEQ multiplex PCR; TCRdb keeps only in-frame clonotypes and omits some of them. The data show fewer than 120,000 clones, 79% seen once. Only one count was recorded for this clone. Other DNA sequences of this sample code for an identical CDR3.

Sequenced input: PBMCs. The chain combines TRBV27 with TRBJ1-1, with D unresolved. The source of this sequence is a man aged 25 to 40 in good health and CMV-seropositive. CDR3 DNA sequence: TGTGCCAGCAGTTTATTTATGAACACTGAAGCTTTCTTT. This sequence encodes CASSLFMNTEAFF.